This T cell receptor beta chain was identified during a study of blood T cell repertoires in COVID-19. Study-level background: Both acute and convalescent COVID-19 samples were obtained from the United States, Italy and Spain. Sources were T cells, B-cell-depleted T cells, or PBMCs; the material itself was cDNA or gDNA.

Germline V gene lookup returns CDR1 LNHDA and CDR2 SQIVND (reference sequence). The germline V and J ends were trimmed by 6 bases and 3 bases, with 14 bases remaining between them. The CDR3 contains 14 residues. Authors' methods: How many nucleated cells were present was estimated from reference gene primer amplification. The table came from immunoSEQ multiplex PCR; TCRdb's copy has only in-frame clones and leaves some out. D and trimming come from the DNA, and the V and J calls and clone size come from that table. The table lists around 140,000 clones, roughly 89% of them singletons, with 0.9% to 0.95% in the top ten.

The gene calls are TRBV19 and TRBJ1-2; a possible D gene is TRBD1 (5 bases). This receptor was identified in a woman aged 50 to 65 with acute or convalescent COVID-19. The sequenced material came from peripheral blood. CDR3 DNA: TGTGCCAGTAGGCCACAGGCTAGGGACTATGGCTACACCTTC. Amino acid sequence: CASRPQARDYGYTF.